The sequence of this T cell receptor (beta chain) was determined in a study of early T cells in non-severe SARS-CoV-2 infection. Individually, cDNA molecules had unique molecular identifiers attached to them. TCRdb re-called the 5' RACE reads through MiXCR, storing one row per CDR3 protein. The sample lists some 39,000 distinct CDR3 sequences, roughly 4.2% occurring once. CDR1 and CDR2 (germline): DFQATT, SNEGSKA (reference sequence). The CDR3 sequence is 16 residues long. The J segment lost 4 bases and the V segment lost 1 base, leaving 9 bases of the junction unmatched. This sequence joins TRBV20-1 and TRBJ2-7, with 11 bases lining up with TRBD2. The receptor comes from an adult who was a healthcare worker with PCR-confirmed SARS-CoV-2 infection or an uninfected control (not recorded which). The sequenced sample consisted of whole blood. Here the CDR3 reads CSARGLAGGNFYEQYF. In nucleotides, the CDR3 is TGCAGTGCTAGAGGTCTAGCGGGAGGAAATTTTTACGAGCAGTACTTC.